This T cell receptor (beta chain) was sequenced for a study of shared clonotypes between healthy human individuals. The protocol was immunoSEQ multiplex PCR, while the TCRdb copy is restricted to in-frame clones and leaves out a portion. The sample lists approximately 1,000,000 clones, approximately 80% occurring once. V was trimmed by 2 bases and J by 7 bases, leaving 9 bases between them. The CDR3 is 12 residues long. CDR1 SGHDT and CDR2 YYEEEE come from the germline V gene. This receptor was obtained from a man aged 18 to 30 in good health. Some clones in this sample may be carry-over from other donors' samples. The sample was memory CD4+ T cells from PBMCs. Subset of the sample: CD45RA-negative fraction. J is TRBJ1-2 and V is TRBV5-6; D might be TRBD1 (6 bases). The CDR3: CASSFGRGGYTF. The CDR3 DNA reads as TGTGCCAGCAGCTTCGGCAGGGGTGGCTACACCTTC.